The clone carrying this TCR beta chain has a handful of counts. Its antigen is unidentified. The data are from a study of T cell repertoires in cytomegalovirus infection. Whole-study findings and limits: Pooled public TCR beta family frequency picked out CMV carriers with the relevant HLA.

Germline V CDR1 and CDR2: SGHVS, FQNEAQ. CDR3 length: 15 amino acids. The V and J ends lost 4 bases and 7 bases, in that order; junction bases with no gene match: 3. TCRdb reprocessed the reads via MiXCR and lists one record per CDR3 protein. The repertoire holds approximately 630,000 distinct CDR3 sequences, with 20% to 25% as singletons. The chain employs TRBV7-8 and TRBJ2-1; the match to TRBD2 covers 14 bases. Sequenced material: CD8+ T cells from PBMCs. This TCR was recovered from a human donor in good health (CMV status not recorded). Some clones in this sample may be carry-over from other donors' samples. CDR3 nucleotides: TGTGCCAGCAGCTCCGGGACTAGCGGGAGAAATGAGCAGTTCTTC. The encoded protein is CASSSGTSGRNEQFF.